This T cell receptor (beta chain) was obtained from a study of shared clonotypes between healthy human individuals. This CDR3 is 14 amino acids long. V dropped 3 bases and J dropped 3 bases, with 11 bases sitting between them. Germline CDR1 SGHDN, CDR2 FVKESK. TCRdb keeps only in-frame clones here, not all; method: immunoSEQ multiplex PCR. The profile shows approximately 590,000 clones, 95% of them singletons. Naive CD8 cells comprised CD45RO-negative, CCR7-positively selected cells, excluding terminally differentiated effector memory CD45RA+ cells. Those who donated, Caucasian adults without exception, all lived in Nashville, Tennessee.

The chain is built from TRBV14 and TRBJ1-2; possibly TRBD1 for D (6 bases). This TCR derives from a woman younger than 45 in good health. Sequencing was performed on naive CD8+ T cells sorted from blood. DNA of the CDR3: TGTGCCAGCAGCCAGGACAGTTACTACTATGGCTACACCTTC. Translating it yields CASSQDSYYYGYTF.